Below, 15 T cell receptor beta chains from the same sample are listed, as sequenced in a study of T cells in tuberculosis. Only in-frame clones appear in the TCRdb table, and some are missing; sequencing was by immunoSEQ multiplex PCR. Here the sample spans about 37,000 clones, 90% to 95% being singletons. The sequencing sample was made of PBMCs. Receptors originate from a donor aged 10 to 29 with latent tuberculosis or without tuberculosis infection. Some clones in this sample may be carry-over from other donors' samples.

This sequence joins TRBV6-5 and TRBJ1-1; possible D gene TRBD1, 6 bases. V dropped 6 bases and J dropped 7 bases, with 12 bases sitting between them. Per germline, CDR1 MNHEY and CDR2 SVGAGI. This CDR3 contains 12 residues. The CDR3 reads CASRSGGREAFF. The DNA of the CDR3 is TGTGCCAGCAGAAGCGGGGGGCGTGAAGCTTTCTTT.

CDR3 DNA sequence: TGTGCCAGTAGTGTGGGACAGGGCCCGGGGGGCTACACCTTC. It codes for CASSVGQGPGGYTF. The V call is TRBV19, the J call TRBJ1-2; 9 nucleotides match TRBD1. CDR3 length: 14 residues. V was pared by 5 bases and J by 8 bases, with 9 bases of the junction left unmatched. Looked up from germline, CDR1 is LNHDA and CDR2 is SQIVND (reference sequence). The full variable domain, in which reference TRBV19 and TRBJ1-2 provide the parts outside the CDR3, is DGGITQSPKYLFRKEGQNVTLSCEQNLNHDAMYWYRQDPGQGLRLIYYSQIVNDFQKGDIAEGYSVSREKKESFPLTVTSAQKNPTAFYLCASSVGQGPGGYTFGSGTRLTVV.

The J gene is TRBJ2-7, the V gene TRBV11-2, with 7 bases aligning to TRBD1. V lost 2 bases, J lost 0 bases, and 4 bases stayed unmatched. The CDR3 has 15 amino acids. Germline V lookup: CDR1 SGHAT, CDR2 FQNNGV. CDR3 residues: CASSLNRGDSYEQYF. CDR3 coding DNA: TGTGCCAGCAGCTTAAACAGGGGAGACTCCTACGAGCAGTACTTC.

The chain carries TRBV15 and TRBJ1-5; D is undetermined. CDR3 size: 15 residues. Germline lookup yields CDR1 LNHNV and CDR2 YYDKDF (reference sequence). V lost 0 bases and J 2 bases, leaving 8 bases between the germline ends. The CDR3 DNA is TGTGCCACCAGCAGAGATAGCCGGGGCAATCAGCCCCAGCATTTT. Its translation is CATSRDSRGNQPQHF.

V is TRBV27 and J is TRBJ1-4, with 7 bases fitting TRBD1. The CDR3 has 16 amino acids. Germline CDR1 reads MNHEY; CDR2 reads SMNVEV (reference sequence). V shed 0 bases, J shed 7 bases, and the junction held 8 bases outside the gene matches. CDR3 nucleotides: TGTGCCAGCAGTTTATCGAGAGGGGGCGGGGTTGAAAAACTGTTTTTT. Amino acids: CASSLSRGGGVEKLFF.

This clone was detected only once. The J gene is TRBJ2-5, the V gene TRBV5-6, with D tentatively TRBD1 (5 bases). Germline V gene data show CDR1 as SGHDT and CDR2 as YYEEEE. The CDR3 totals 16 residues. V was shortened by 4 bases and J by 0 bases, with 16 bases between the two germline ends. The CDR3, as DNA: TGTGCCAGCAGCGCCTTGGGGCGGAGCAACCAAGAGACCCAGTACTTC. Its translation is CASSALGRSNQETQYF.

V usage is TRBV7-9 and J usage is TRBJ1-3, with 8 bases fitting TRBD1. In germline, CDR1 is SEHNR, CDR2 FQNEAQ (reference sequence). Trimming removed 3 bases from V and 3 bases from J; junction bases left unmatched: 10. The CDR3 totals 17 residues. The CDR3: CASSFVGRGQFGNTIYF. The CDR3 nucleotides read TGTGCCAGCAGCTTCGTCGGCAGGGGGCAGTTTGGAAACACCATATATTTT.

This chain uses TRBV16 with TRBJ1-1; D not resolved. The CDR3 contains 16 residues. CDR1 is KGHSY, CDR2 FQNENV, per germline. V dropped 3 bases and J dropped 1 base, with 15 bases sitting between them. CDR3 DNA sequence: TGTGCCAGCAGCCAGTCCCATTCGGTGCGGAACACTGAAGCTTTCTTT. Translating it yields CASSQSHSVRNTEAFF.

The chain carries TRBV21-1 and TRBJ2-4; the DNA was not compared with TRBD1, the D call given in the table. TRBV21-1 is given as a pseudogene. CDR3 length: 17 residues. CDR3 protein: CASSVKGDRLAKNIQYF. CDR3 DNA sequence: TGTGCCAGCAGCGTAAAGGGGGACAGATTAGCCAAAAACATTCAGTACTTC.

V and J are TRBV19 and TRBJ1-5; D not resolved. CDR3 length equals 16 residues. Between the trimmed V and J ends, which lost 4 bases and 2 bases, there was a span of 15 bases. Germline CDR1 LNHDA, CDR2 SQIVND (reference sequence). The CDR3 is CASSRSIELGNQPQHF. In nucleotides, the CDR3 is TGTGCCAGTAGTAGATCGATCGAACTTGGCAATCAGCCCCAGCATTTT.

The V call is TRBV7-2, the J call TRBJ1-2; 10 bases map to TRBD1. The length of the CDR3 is 15 residues. Germline CDR1 reads SGHTA; CDR2 reads FQGNSA. The V and J ends lost 5 bases and 8 bases, in that order; junction bases with no gene match: 11. For the CDR3, the DNA is TGTGCCAGCAGCGCCCGGACAGGGGGAGTTGGCGGCTACACCTTC. Amino acids: CASSARTGGVGGYTF. The full variable domain, its missing parts supplied by reference TRBV7-2 and TRBJ1-2, is GAGVSQSPSNKVTEKGKDVELRCDPISGHTALYWYRQSLGQGLEFLIYFQGNSAPDKSGLPSDRFSAERTGGSVSTLTIQRTQQEDSAVYLCASSARTGGVGGYTFGSGTRLTVV.

The V gene is TRBV15, the J gene TRBJ1-4; D possibly corresponds to TRBD1 (5 bases). Per the germline V gene, CDR1 is LNHNV and CDR2 is YYDKDF (reference sequence). V gave up 0 bases and J gave up 5 bases, with 7 bases separating them. The CDR3 contains 14 residues. CDR3 residues: CATSRDQGNEKLFF. The CDR3 nucleotides read TGTGCCACCAGCAGAGACCAGGGAAATGAAAAACTGTTTTTT.

This chain links TRBV27 with TRBJ2-2, with D unclear. Germline CDR1 reads MNHEY; CDR2 reads SMNVEV (reference sequence). This CDR3 has 14 residues. Trimming cost V 6 bases and J 4 bases, with 12 bases left between them. This CDR3 reads CASRPKSLTGELFF. CDR3 in DNA: TGTGCCAGCAGACCGAAAAGCCTCACCGGGGAGCTGTTTTTT.

The chain employs TRBV5-1 and TRBJ1-3; D uncertain. Trimming stripped 6 bases from V and 6 bases from J, with 19 bases between. The CDR3 totals 15 residues. CDR1 and CDR2 (germline): SGHRS, YFSETQ. The CDR3 DNA is TGCGCCAGCACCACTGCCGGACTCGGGGAAAACACCATATATTTT. Its protein product is CASTTAGLGENTIYF.

The J gene is TRBJ1-5, the V gene TRBV19; 7 bases map to TRBD1. The CDR3 runs to 13 residues. The V gene end was trimmed by 5 bases and the J gene end by 5 bases; junction bases not matched to a gene: 3. Per the germline V gene, CDR1 is LNHDA and CDR2 is SQIVND (reference sequence). CDR3 region: CASSSTGYQPQHF. Here the CDR3 DNA reads TGTGCCAGTAGTTCGACAGGGTATCAGCCCCAGCATTTT.